What follows are 26 T cell receptor beta chains derived from one specimen sequenced in a study of T-cell memory formation after mild COVID-19. TCRdb recomputed calls from the 5' RACE reads with MiXCR, one row per CDR3 protein. The sample includes under 300,000 distinct CDR3 sequences, 16% of them seen just once. The sample comprised PBMCs or a T cell subset sorted from them (not recorded which). These receptors came from a man aged 18-30 years who had mild COVID-19 (a few samples of this study predate the infection). Cell type and time point are not known.

This clonotype was detected a few times. The rearrangement links TRBV6-2 or TRBV6-3 to TRBJ2-1, with D perhaps matching TRBD1 or TRBD2 (5 bases each). This CDR3 has 15 amino acids. With 6 bases removed from V and 7 bases from J, the gap between germline ends came to 19 bases. CDR1 MNHEY and CDR2 SVGEGT come from the germline V gene. For the CDR3, the DNA is TGTGCCAGCAGCCCAAGGGGACCGGGCAGGAATGAGCAGTTCTTC. This encodes CASSPRGPGRNEQFF.

This clonotype was detected many times. The chain links TRBV5-1 to TRBJ2-5, with 10 positions matching TRBD2. With V trimmed by 3 bases and J by 2 bases, 4 bases remained unmatched. The CDR3 contains 15 residues. Germline V gene sequence: CDR1 SGHRS, CDR2 YFSETQ. The CDR3 region has the DNA TGCGCCAGCAGCTGGAATAGCGGGGGGCAAGAGACCCAGTACTTC. Residues: CASSWNSGGQETQYF.

V usage is TRBV12-3 or TRBV12-4 and J usage is TRBJ2-4; D not certain. Between the trimmed V and J ends, which lost 1 base and 2 bases, there was a span of 12 bases. The CDR3 is 16 residues long. The CDR3 DNA sequence: TGTGCCAGCAGTTTAGGCTCAGGAGCCCCCAAAAACATTCAGTACTTC. Translating it yields CASSLGSGAPKNIQYF.

This clonotype was counted between two and nine times. This rearrangement joins TRBV18 to TRBJ2-1, with TRBD2 matching over 10 bases. From germline, CDR1 is KGHSH and CDR2 LQKENI. V gave up 3 bases and J gave up 9 bases; unmatched junction bases: 8. The CDR3 is 15 amino acids. CDR3 sequence reads: CASSPRSGGAVEQFF. The CDR3 nucleotides read TGTGCCAGCTCACCCCGAAGCGGGGGGGCCGTTGAGCAGTTCTTC.

The chain carries TRBV6-2 or TRBV6-3 and TRBJ2-2; the D is unclear. Germline values: CDR1 MNHEY, CDR2 SVGEGT. This CDR3 region has 15 residues. The germline V and J ends were trimmed by 2 bases and 0 bases, with 7 bases remaining between them. The CDR3 DNA is TGTGCCAGCAGTTACCGGTCAACGAACACCGGGGAGCTGTTTTTT. It specifies CASSYRSTNTGELFF.

This clonotype was counted between two and nine times. J is TRBJ2-1 and V is TRBV7-2; D remains ambiguous. This CDR3 is 13 amino acids long. CDR1 and CDR2 from the germline V gene are SGHTA and FQGNSA. V shed 0 bases and J shed 7 bases, with 7 bases lying between them. CDR3 loop: CASSLARENEQFF. DNA of the CDR3: TGTGCCAGCAGCTTAGCGAGAGAGAATGAGCAGTTCTTC. The full variable domain, completed using reference TRBV7-2 and TRBJ2-1, is GAGVSQSPSNKVTEKGKDVELRCDPISGHTALYWYRQSLGQGLEFLIYFQGNSAPDKSGLPSDRFSAERTGGSVSTLTIQRTQQEDSAVYLCASSLARENEQFFGPGTRLTVL.

This clonotype appeared many times. The gene calls are TRBV5-1 and TRBJ2-7; 8 positions match TRBD2. Germline V CDR1 and CDR2: SGHRS, YFSETQ. V gave up 2 bases and J gave up 3 bases; unmatched junction bases: 1. The CDR3 runs 13 residues. The CDR3 loop is CASSFGTSYEQYF. CDR3 DNA sequence: TGCGCCAGCAGCTTCGGGACTAGCTACGAGCAGTACTTC.

The chain recombines TRBV5-6 with TRBJ2-5; D may correspond to TRBD1 or TRBD2 (7 bases each). Deletions cut 9 bases from V and 2 bases from J, with 17 bases between. This CDR3 comprises 14 residues. The germline gives CDR1 SGHDT, CDR2 YYEEEE. CDR3 in amino acids: CATRRGGGQETQYF. Written as DNA, the CDR3 is TGTGCCACCCGCAGGGGGGGGGGACAAGAGACCCAGTACTTC. The variable domain in full, completed from reference TRBV5-6 and TRBJ2-5, reads DAGVTQSPTHLIKTRGQQVTLRCSPKSGHDTVSWYQQALGQGPQFIFQYYEEEERQRGNFPDRFSGHQFPNYSSELNVNALLLGDSALYLCATRRGGGQETQYFGPGTRLLVL.

CDR3 nucleotide sequence: TGTGCCAGCAGAGACTGGAACTATGGCTACACCTTC. This gives the protein CASRDWNYGYTF. This chain links TRBV6-1 with TRBJ1-2, with D unclear. Germline V gives CDR1 MNHNS, CDR2 SASEGT. Trimming took 6 bases from V and 2 from J, leaving 7 bases between them. This CDR3 region has 12 residues.

The chain combines TRBV2 with TRBJ2-1, with D maybe TRBD2 (6 bases). V was pared by 11 bases and J by 6 bases, with 26 bases between. CDR1 is SNHLY and CDR2 is FYNNEI in the germline V gene. The CDR3 is 16 residues long. The CDR3 region has the DNA TGTGCCGGCGGGGTGGCTCCCGGTTACGGCGTCAATGAGCAGTTCTTC. This gives the protein CAGGVAPGYGVNEQFF.

V usage is TRBV7-9 and J usage is TRBJ2-5; 10 bases fit TRBD1. Germline CDR1 is SEHNR and CDR2 is FQNEAQ (reference sequence). J was trimmed by 4 bases and V by 4 bases; bases with no gene match: 6. There are 15 residues in the CDR3. In nucleotides, the CDR3 is TGTGCCAGCAGCTCGGGACAGGGGCGTGGAGAGACCCAGTACTTC. This codes for CASSSGQGRGETQYF.

This chain joins TRBV12-3 or TRBV12-4 and TRBJ2-5; 14 positions agree with TRBD2. The CDR3 totals 14 residues. The junction had 2 bases not matched to a gene; V was cut back by 6 bases and J by 5 bases. The DNA of the CDR3 is TGTGCCAGCAGGGGACTAGCGGGGGAGGAGACCCAGTACTTC. It is translated as CASRGLAGEETQYF.

This clonotype came up a few times. This chain connects TRBV23-1 to TRBJ2-7; 7 positions agree with TRBD1. TRBV23-1 is an open reading frame whose function is uncertain. The length of the CDR3 is 17 residues. Trimming cost V 1 base and J 3 bases; bases outside gene matches: 12. CDR3 loop: CASSQCMGTDQCYEQYV. CDR3 coding DNA: TGCGCCAGCAGTCAATGTATGGGGACAGACCAGTGCTACGAGCAGTACGTC.

J is TRBJ1-1 and V is TRBV5-1; TRBD1 matches at 8 bases. This CDR3 spans 15 amino acids. Germline V gene sequence: CDR1 SGHRS, CDR2 YFSETQ. V was clipped by 2 bases and J by 5 bases; unmatched bases: 8. CDR3 region: CASSLAGQGGTEAFF. In DNA, the CDR3 is TGCGCCAGCAGCTTAGCCGGACAGGGTGGAACTGAAGCTTTCTTT.

This chain connects TRBV20-1 to TRBJ1-1; maybe TRBD1 (5 bases). The CDR3 is 15 residues long. Germline V gene sequence: CDR1 DFQATT, CDR2 SNEGSKA (reference sequence). Trimming stripped 1 base from V and 4 bases from J, with 16 bases between. The CDR3 region has the DNA TGCAGTGCTAGAGTAGGTGGGGGGGTGAGCACTGAAGCTTTCTTT. Amino acid sequence: CSARVGGGVSTEAFF.

V and J are TRBV6-4 and TRBJ1-1; no clear D gene. The V and J ends lost 0 bases and 9 bases respectively, with 11 bases between them. This CDR3 has 13 residues. Germline CDR1 reads MRHNA; CDR2 reads SNTAGT. The CDR3 DNA reads TGTGCCAGCAGTGACTCGAGCGACACCAAAGCTTTCTTT. Amino acid sequence: CASSDSSDTKAFF.

V and J are TRBV5-1 and TRBJ2-1, with D possibly TRBD2 on 6 matching bases. The CDR3 has 14 amino acids. Germline lookup yields CDR1 SGHRS and CDR2 YFSETQ. Trimming took off 3 bases at V and 4 bases at J, with 11 bases between the two ends. This chain's CDR3 is CASSSRRAYNEQFF. The DNA of the CDR3 is TGCGCCAGCAGCTCCAGGAGGGCTTACAATGAGCAGTTCTTC.

This clonotype is categorized as medium-sized. The chain recombines TRBV5-1 with TRBJ2-6; 8 nucleotides line up with TRBD1. Germline trimming cut 0 bases from V and 12 bases from J; bases unmatched to any gene: 8. Germline assignment: CDR1 SGHRS and CDR2 YFSETQ. The CDR3 is 15 amino acids. The CDR3 sequence: CASSLEWTGMGVLTF. The CDR3 DNA reads TGCGCCAGCAGCTTGGAATGGACAGGGATGGGCGTCCTGACTTTC.

V is TRBV4-1 and J is TRBJ2-2; TRBD2 matches at 12 bases. Germline assignment: CDR1 MGHRA and CDR2 YSYEKL. This CDR3 has 16 residues. V lost 4 bases and J lost 7; bases outside the gene matches: 7. The CDR3 region is CASSPASGGAGGELFF. CDR3 bases: TGCGCCAGCAGCCCGGCTAGCGGGGGGGCCGGCGGGGAGCTGTTTTTT.

This clonotype was counted a few times. This chain links TRBV3-1 with TRBJ2-5; 8 nucleotides agree with TRBD2. The V and J ends lost 3 bases and 3 bases, in that order; junction bases with no gene match: 9. The CDR3 extends over 16 amino acids. Germline V CDR1 and CDR2: LGHDT, YNNKEL (reference sequence). The CDR3 nucleotides are TGTGCCAGCAGCCAGTTGCCCCGGGGGGGGAAAGAGACCCAGTACTTC. It specifies CASSQLPRGGKETQYF.

This clonotype was picked up a small number of times. V is TRBV6-6 and J is TRBJ2-2, with 7 bases that match TRBD1. In germline, CDR1 is MNHNY, CDR2 SVGAGI (reference sequence). Trimming removed 0 bases from V and 7 bases from J; junction bases left unmatched: 5. This CDR3 region has 15 residues. This chain's CDR3 is CASSYSEGAGGELFF. CDR3 nucleotide sequence: TGTGCCAGCAGTTACTCCGAGGGGGCGGGCGGGGAGCTGTTTTTT.

This clonotype showed up just a few times. The V and J genes are TRBV18 and TRBJ2-1; 10 bases agree with TRBD2. J gave up 2 bases and V 0 bases, and 10 bases lay outside the gene matches. Per germline, CDR1 KGHSH and CDR2 LQKENI. The CDR3 spans 19 residues. The CDR3 protein is CASSPPSSSGGGAYNEQFF. Here the CDR3 DNA reads TGTGCCAGCTCACCACCGTCCTCGAGCGGGGGGGGAGCCTACAATGAGCAGTTCTTC.

This clonotype was detected ten times or more. The V and J genes are TRBV5-1 and TRBJ2-5; TRBD2 might be the D (5 bases). There are 14 residues in the CDR3. V lost 0 bases to trimming and J lost 5 bases, with 11 bases between them. Germline assignment: CDR1 SGHRS and CDR2 YFSETQ. This CDR3 reads CASSLEPGWETQYF. In DNA form, the CDR3 reads TGCGCCAGCAGCTTGGAGCCGGGATGGGAGACCCAGTACTTC.

The CDR3 spells CASSPRPAGIETQYF. The CDR3 nucleotides are TGTGCCAGCAGCCCCCGTCCGGCAGGGATAGAGACCCAGTACTTC. The rearrangement uses TRBV7-2 and TRBJ2-5, with TRBD1 as a possible D gene (5 bases). Trimming took off 5 bases at V and 4 bases at J, with 17 bases between the two ends. Germline V CDR1 and CDR2: SGHTA, FQGNSA. This CDR3 contains 15 residues.

This clonotype showed up just a few times. The chain carries TRBV5-1 and TRBJ2-2; 9 bases line up with TRBD1. Trimming at V came to 4 bases and at J to 7 bases, leaving 14 bases not matched to a gene. The CDR3 spans 17 residues. CDR1 is SGHRS, CDR2 YFSETQ, per germline. The CDR3 sequence is CASSPRTGTGKGGELFF. The CDR3 bases are TGCGCCAGCAGCCCACGAACCGGGACAGGGAAAGGCGGGGAGCTGTTTTTT.

The genes are TRBV11-2 and TRBJ2-1; D call uncertain. The CDR3 contains 13 residues. Germline V gene lookup returns CDR1 SGHAT and CDR2 FQNNGV. Trimming cost V 0 bases and J 9 bases, with 9 bases left between them. In DNA, the CDR3 is TGTGCCAGCAGCTTAGACAGGCAGATTGAGCAGTTCTTC. This codes for CASSLDRQIEQFF.